What follows is one T cell receptor beta chain and its context. A read error may account for a junction end that differs from germline. The data derive from a study of blood T cell repertoires in COVID-19. Germline V CDR1 and CDR2: SQVTM, ANQGSEA. This CDR3 contains 12 residues. Methods used by the authors: Reference gene primers were amplified, and this amplification served to estimate nucleated cell counts. Generated by immunoSEQ multiplex PCR, the TCRdb table keeps only in-frame clones and is missing some. V and J calls and clone size come straight from that table; D and trimming were deduced from the DNA. Here the sample spans 250,000 to 350,000 clones, 86% being singletons.

The source material was peripheral blood. The chain uses TRBV29-1 and TRBJ1-1; the match to TRBD1 covers 8 bases. This clonotype was obtained from a woman aged 30 to 39 who had recovered from COVID-19. This CDR3 is CSVETRDRRALF. The CDR3, as DNA: TGCAGCGTTGAAACCCGGGACAGGAGGGCCCTCTTT.